Listed here are 10 T cell receptor beta chains from one sample, sequenced in a study of T-cell memory formation after mild COVID-19. TCRdb re-called the 5' RACE reads with MiXCR, one entry per CDR3 protein. The table includes over 10,000 distinct CDR3 sequences, approximately 15% detected once. Sequences were obtained from PBMCs or a T cell subset sorted from them (not recorded which). Receptor source: a man younger than 35 who had mild COVID-19 (a few samples of this study predate the infection). Cell type and time point are not known.

Turning to this clonotype: A much larger clonotype is one base distant, so this may be a read error. The chain employs TRBV5-1 and TRBJ2-5, with D unclear. Trimming stripped 0 bases from V and 2 bases from J, with 2 bases between. Per the germline V gene, CDR1 is SGHRS and CDR2 is YFSETQ. The CDR3 totals 12 residues. CDR3 in amino acids: CASSLVQETQYF. The CDR3 DNA reads as TGCGCCAGCAGCTTGGTACAAGAGACCCAGTACTTC.

The chain has TRBV7-8 and TRBJ2-7, with 14 positions matching TRBD2. Per the germline V gene, CDR1 is SGHVS and CDR2 is FQNEAQ. The V segment lost 5 bases and the J segment 7 bases; nucleotides outside the gene matches: 13. The length of the CDR3 is 17 residues. The CDR3 nucleotides are TGTGCCAGCAGCGAAGGGAGGGGACTAGCGGGGGCCTGGGAGCAGTACGTC. Its translation: CASSEGRGLAGAWEQYV.

This clonotype showed up many times. This chain uses TRBV7-2 with TRBJ2-6; no clear D. In germline, CDR1 is SGHTA, CDR2 FQGNSA. The CDR3 covers 17 residues. V gave up 2 bases and J gave up 0 bases, with 11 bases separating them. For the CDR3, the DNA is TGTGCCAGCAGCTTACCCCCTGGACCCTCTGGGGCCAACGTCCTGACTTTC. It yields the protein CASSLPPGPSGANVLTF.

This clonotype was seen a few times. This chain joins TRBV7-2 and TRBJ2-3; D is undetermined. Germline V gives CDR1 SGHTA, CDR2 FQGNSA. Trimming shortened V by 4 bases and J by 2 bases, and 10 bases separated the two germline ends. The CDR3 consists of 14 residues. The CDR3 protein is CASSSLVYTDTQYF. CDR3 coding DNA: TGTGCCAGCAGCTCGCTGGTGTACACAGATACGCAGTATTTT.

This clonotype was found a few times. CDR3 DNA sequence: TGTGCCAGCAGACCGACAGGGATAGACTACGAGCAGTACTTC. It specifies CASRPTGIDYEQYF. The J gene is TRBJ2-7, the V gene TRBV3-1; 7 bases map to TRBD1. The V and J ends lost 6 bases and 3 bases, in that order; junction bases with no gene match: 8. The V gene's germline CDR1 is LGHDT and CDR2 YNNKEL (reference sequence). The CDR3 totals 14 residues.

This clonotype has a handful of counts. This chain links TRBV29-1 with TRBJ2-7; D not resolved. Trimming cost V 4 bases and J 0 bases, with 13 bases left between them. Looked up from germline, CDR1 is SQVTM and CDR2 is ANQGSEA. The CDR3 contains 14 residues. CDR3 bases: TGCAGCGTTGTAGTAGTCCAGAGCTCCTACGAGCAGTACTTC. Its translation: CSVVVVQSSYEQYF.

The table lists this clonotype with a count of one. The V gene is TRBV29-1, the J gene TRBJ2-5; 8 bases match TRBD1. Germline-derived CDR1 and CDR2 are SQVTM and ANQGSEA. The CDR3 covers 12 residues. V was clipped by 7 bases and J by 4 bases; unmatched bases: 5. CDR3 DNA sequence: TGCAGCGCCTCAGGGGGCGGAGAGACCCAGTACTTC. Translating it yields CSASGGGETQYF.

CDR3 DNA: TGCAGCGTCAGACCGGGACAGGGCTACGAGCAGTACTTC. This translates into CSVRPGQGYEQYF. The V gene is TRBV29-1, the J gene TRBJ2-7, with 9 nucleotides matching TRBD1. Per germline, CDR1 SQVTM and CDR2 ANQGSEA. J gave up 3 bases and V 6 bases, and 6 bases lay outside the gene matches. The CDR3 totals 13 residues.

This clonotype occurred a few times. The gene calls are TRBV9 and TRBJ1-5; D is unresolved. Germline V gene lookup returns CDR1 SGDLS and CDR2 YYNGEE. The CDR3 loop spans 15 amino acids. Deletions cut 9 bases from V and 0 bases from J, with 16 bases between. The CDR3 nucleotides are TGTGCCAAAGCGGCAGCGAAACTTAGCAATCAGCCCCAGCATTTT. It yields the protein CAKAAAKLSNQPQHF.

V usage is TRBV4-2 and J usage is TRBJ1-5; D gene ambiguous. This CDR3 is built from 13 residues. V was pared by 0 bases and J by 6 bases, with 6 bases between. Germline V gene data show CDR1 as LGHNA and CDR2 as YNFKEQ. CDR3 coding DNA: TGTGCCAGCAGCCAAGATTCCGTTCAGCCCCAGCATTTT. This encodes CASSQDSVQPQHF.